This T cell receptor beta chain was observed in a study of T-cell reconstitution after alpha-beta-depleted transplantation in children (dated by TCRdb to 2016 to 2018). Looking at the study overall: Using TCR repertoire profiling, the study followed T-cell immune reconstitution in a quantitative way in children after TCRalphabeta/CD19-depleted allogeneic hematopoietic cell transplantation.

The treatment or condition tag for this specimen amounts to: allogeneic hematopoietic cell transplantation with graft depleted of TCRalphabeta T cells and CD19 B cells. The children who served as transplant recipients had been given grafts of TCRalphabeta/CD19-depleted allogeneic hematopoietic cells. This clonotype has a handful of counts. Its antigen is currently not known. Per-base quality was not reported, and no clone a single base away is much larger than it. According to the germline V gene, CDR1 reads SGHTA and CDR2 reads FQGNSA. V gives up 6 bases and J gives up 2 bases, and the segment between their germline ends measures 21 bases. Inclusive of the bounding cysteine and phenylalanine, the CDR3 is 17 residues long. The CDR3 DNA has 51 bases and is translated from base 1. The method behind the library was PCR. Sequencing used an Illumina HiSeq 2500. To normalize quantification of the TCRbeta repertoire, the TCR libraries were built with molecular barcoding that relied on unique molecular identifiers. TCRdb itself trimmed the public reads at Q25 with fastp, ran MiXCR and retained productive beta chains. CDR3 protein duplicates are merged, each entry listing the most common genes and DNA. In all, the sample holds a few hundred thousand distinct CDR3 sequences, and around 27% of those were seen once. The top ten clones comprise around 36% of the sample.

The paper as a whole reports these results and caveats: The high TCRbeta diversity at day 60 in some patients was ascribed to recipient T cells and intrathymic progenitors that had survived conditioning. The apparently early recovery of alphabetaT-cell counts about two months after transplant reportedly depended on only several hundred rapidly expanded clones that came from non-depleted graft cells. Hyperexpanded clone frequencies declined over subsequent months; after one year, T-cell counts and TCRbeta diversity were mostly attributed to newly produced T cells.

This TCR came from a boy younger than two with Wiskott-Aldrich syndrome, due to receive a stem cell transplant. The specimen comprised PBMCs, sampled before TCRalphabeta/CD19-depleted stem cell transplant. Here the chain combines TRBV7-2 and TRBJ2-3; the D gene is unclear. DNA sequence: TGTGCCAGCAGAATACCGGGCTTCCCTCAACACACAGATACGCAGTATTTT. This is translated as CASRIPGFPQHTDTQYF.